This T cell receptor beta chain is from a study of shared clonotypes between healthy human individuals. Findings and caveats of the study: Shared clonotypes across all four donors exceeded non-shared ones in generation probability. Despite large depth, sorted-subset datasets appeared incompletely sequenced.

CD45RO negativity and positive selection for CCR7 defined naive CD8 cells, a population that excluded terminally differentiated effector memory CD45RA+ cells. Caucasian adults residing in Nashville, Tennessee made up all the donors. The authors split each subset's genomic DNA evenly across several immunoSEQ plates. Repertoires were generated with immunoSEQ multiplex PCR, while TCRdb's copy carries only in-frame clones and drops some. The profile shows some 2 million clones, approximately 94% of them singletons. From germline, CDR1 is SGHTA and CDR2 FQGTGA. This CDR3 region has 13 residues. The germline V and J ends were trimmed by 5 bases and 4 bases, with 10 bases remaining between them. Notes on this clone: Its antigen is not known.

Material: naive CD8+ T cells sorted from blood. The chain has TRBV7-3 and TRBJ2-3, with a tentative D call TRBD1 (5 bases). The TCR originated in a man aged 18 to 30 in good health. CDR3 in amino acids: CASSHGAADTQYF. DNA for the CDR3: TGTGCCAGCAGCCATGGGGCCGCAGATACGCAGTATTTT.